These 2 T cell receptor beta chains share one sample of origin, sequenced in a study of blood T cell repertoires in COVID-19. Produced via immunoSEQ multiplex PCR; TCRdb's table is partial and in-frame only. The repertoire holds about 140,000 clones, with 70% to 80% as singletons. The source material was peripheral blood. The receptors originated from a woman in her 50s with active or convalescent COVID-19.

CDR3 coding DNA: TGTGCCAGTAGCGAGACTAGCGTCGGGATCGCCACAGATACGCAGTATTTT. Translating it yields CASSETSVGIATDTQYF. The V and J genes are TRBV19 and TRBJ2-3; 8 bases are a match to TRBD2. Looked up from germline, CDR1 is LNHDA and CDR2 is SQIVND (reference sequence). J lost 2 bases, V lost 6 bases, and 13 bases had no gene match. The CDR3 loop spans 17 amino acids.

The count of this clone is one. The V gene is TRBV19, the J gene TRBJ2-2; 9 positions agree with TRBD2. The CDR3 extends over 16 amino acids. After removal of 5 bases from V and 3 bases from J, the junction contained 7 bases not matched to a gene. Germline CDR1 reads LNHDA; CDR2 reads SQIVND (reference sequence). CDR3 region: CASSPQGGRDTGELFF. The CDR3 bases are TGTGCCAGTAGTCCCCAGGGCGGGAGGGACACCGGGGAGCTGTTTTTT.